The 30 T cell receptor beta chains below were found in one sample sequenced in a study of blood T cell repertoires in COVID-19. TCRdb keeps only in-frame clones here, not all; method: immunoSEQ multiplex PCR. The sample carries around 50,000 clones, 82% recorded once. The sequenced material came from peripheral blood. The receptors originated from a man older than 75 with COVID-19, enrolled during active disease.

This clone has more than one count but fewer than ten. This chain joins TRBV18 and TRBJ2-3; maybe TRBD1 (6 bases). From germline, CDR1 is KGHSH and CDR2 LQKENI. The CDR3 contains 16 residues. V was clipped by 3 bases and J by 1 base, with 14 bases between them. The CDR3 bases are TGTGCCAGCTCACCGGTACGCTCAGGGGGCACAGATACGCAGTATTTT. Translated: CASSPVRSGGTDTQYF.

The chain links TRBV6-2 or TRBV6-3 to TRBJ1-3; D unclear. The V gene's germline CDR1 is MNHEY and CDR2 SVGEGT. Trimming pared 1 base from V and 3 bases from J, leaving 7 bases between. This CDR3 is built from 14 residues. Here the CDR3 reads CASSYLSNGNTIYF. As DNA, the CDR3 is TGTGCCAGCAGTTACTTGTCCAATGGAAACACCATATATTTT.

The V call is TRBV5-4, the J call TRBJ1-2, with D maybe TRBD1 (6 bases). With 0 bases removed from V and 4 bases from J, the gap between germline ends came to 10 bases. This CDR3 comprises 14 residues. Germline lookup yields CDR1 SGHNT and CDR2 YYREEE (reference sequence). DNA for the CDR3: TGTGCCAGCAGCTTGGCACAGGGCGGCTATGGCTACACCTTC. It is translated as CASSLAQGGYGYTF. Full variable domain (outside the CDR3, taken from reference TRBV5-4 and TRBJ1-2): ETGVTQSPTHLIKTRGQQVTLRCSSQSGHNTVSWYQQALGQGPQFIFQYYREEENGRGNFPPRFSGLQFPNYSSELNVNALELDDSALYLCASSLAQGGYGYTFGSGTRLTVV.

J is TRBJ1-5 and V is TRBV30; D gene ambiguous. V was shortened by 0 bases and J by 5 bases, with 20 bases between the two germline ends. Per the germline V gene, CDR1 is GTSNPN and CDR2 is SVGIG (reference sequence). The length of the CDR3 is 17 residues. CDR3 sequence reads: CAWSVPVIGLKDQPQHF. The CDR3 DNA is TGTGCCTGGAGTGTACCAGTGATAGGACTCAAAGATCAGCCCCAGCATTTT. The full variable domain, completed using reference TRBV30 and TRBJ1-5, is SQTIHQWPATLVQPVGSPLSLECTVEGTSNPNLYWYRQAAGRGLQLLFYSVGIGQISSEVPQNLSASRPQDRQFILSSKKLLLSDSGFYLCAWSVPVIGLKDQPQHFGDGTRLSIL.

This clone has just a few counts. V usage is TRBV9 and J usage is TRBJ2-1; 11 bases agree with TRBD2. V gave up 0 bases and J gave up 4 bases; unmatched junction bases: 0. The CDR3 totals 15 residues. Germline lookup yields CDR1 SGDLS and CDR2 YYNGEE. The CDR3 DNA is TGTGCCAGCAGCGTAGGGACTAGCGGGTACAATGAGCAGTTCTTC. Residues: CASSVGTSGYNEQFF.

The rearrangement joins TRBV28 to TRBJ1-4; 8 bases match TRBD1. This CDR3 has 15 residues. J gave up 3 bases and V 5 bases, and 5 bases lay outside the gene matches. Germline assignment: CDR1 MDHEN and CDR2 SYDVKM. CDR3 DNA: TGTGCCAGCAGTCCCTCAGGGGGCCCTAATGAAAAACTGTTTTTT. Translating it yields CASSPSGGPNEKLFF.

V is TRBV7-8 and J is TRBJ1-2, with 12 bases that match TRBD1. The V gene's germline CDR1 is SGHVS and CDR2 FQNEAQ. The CDR3 loop spans 16 amino acids. Trimming removed 5 bases from V and 4 bases from J; junction bases left unmatched: 8. The CDR3 DNA sequence: TGTGCCAGCAGCCTCCGGGACAGGGGGCCGATCTATGGCTACACCTTC. It translates to CASSLRDRGPIYGYTF.

V and J are TRBV11-2 and TRBJ2-5; 8 bases are shared with TRBD2. The CDR3 loop spans 13 amino acids. V lost 5 bases to trimming and J lost 2 bases; unmatched junction nucleotides: 1. In germline, CDR1 is SGHAT, CDR2 FQNNGV. Here the CDR3 reads CASSPGGQETQYF. CDR3 nucleotides: TGTGCCAGCAGCCCGGGGGGGCAAGAGACCCAGTACTTC. Filled out from reference TRBV11-2 and TRBJ2-5, the complete variable domain reads EAGVAQSPRYKIIEKRQSVAFWCNPISGHATLYWYQQILGQGPKLLIQFQNNGVVDDSQLPKDRFSAERLKGVDSTLKIQPAKLEDSAVYLCASSPGGQETQYFGPGTRLLVL.

The chain recombines TRBV28 with TRBJ1-5; 7 nucleotides line up with TRBD1. CDR1 and CDR2 from the germline V gene are MDHEN and SYDVKM. The ends lost 6 bases at V and 0 bases at J; junction bases unmatched: 8. The CDR3 is 16 amino acids. The CDR3 nucleotides read TGTGCCAGCAGCCCTAACGGACAGGATAGCAATCAGCCCCAGCATTTT. Its translation: CASSPNGQDSNQPQHF.

CDR3 DNA: TGTGCCAGCAGTGCCTACAGGGAAGTCCCCCCAGAAAACATTCAGTACTTC. Translating it yields CASSAYREVPPENIQYF. The rearrangement joins TRBV6-1 to TRBJ2-4, with D maybe TRBD1 (6 bases). This CDR3 is built from 17 residues. Trimming shortened V by 4 bases and J by 5 bases, and 21 bases separated the two germline ends. Germline V gene lookup returns CDR1 MNHNS and CDR2 SASEGT.

CDR3 nucleotide sequence: TGCGCCAGCAGCTTGACAGGGGCAACTAATGAAAAACTGTTTTTT. Translated: CASSLTGATNEKLFF. This chain connects TRBV5-1 to TRBJ1-4, with 7 bases lining up with TRBD1. V was clipped by 1 base and J by 0 bases; unmatched bases: 0. This CDR3 has 15 residues. Germline values: CDR1 SGHRS, CDR2 YFSETQ.

V and J are TRBV11-2 and TRBJ2-5; TRBD2 aligns across 9 bases. The V and J ends lost 8 bases and 5 bases, in that order; junction bases with no gene match: 6. CDR1 SGHAT and CDR2 FQNNGV come from the germline V gene. The CDR3 consists of 13 residues. The CDR3 DNA sequence: TGTGCCAGCGGGACTAGCCTTACCGAGACCCAGTACTTC. This translates into CASGTSLTETQYF. Variable domain in full (rest from reference TRBV11-2 and TRBJ2-5): EAGVAQSPRYKIIEKRQSVAFWCNPISGHATLYWYQQILGQGPKLLIQFQNNGVVDDSQLPKDRFSAERLKGVDSTLKIQPAKLEDSAVYLCASGTSLTETQYFGPGTRLLVL.

Here the CDR3 DNA reads TGTGCCAGCAGTGAAGGGGAGGCTAGCGGGTACCAAGAGACCCAGTACTTC. Translated, it gives CASSEGEASGYQETQYF. The chain has TRBV2 and TRBJ2-5; 8 bases line up with TRBD2. Looked up from germline, CDR1 is SNHLY and CDR2 is FYNNEI. V trimming: 1 base; J trimming: 0 bases; junction bases outside the gene matches: 7. The CDR3 runs to 17 residues. Full variable domain (rest looked up from reference TRBV2 and TRBJ2-5): EPEVTQTPSHQVTQMGQEVILRCVPISNHLYFYWYRQILGQKVEFLVSFYNNEISEKSEIFDDQFSVERPDGSNFTLKIRSTKLEDSAMYFCASSEGEASGYQETQYFGPGTRLLVL.

This chain links TRBV9 with TRBJ1-2; a possible D gene is TRBD1 (5 bases). Per germline, CDR1 SGDLS and CDR2 YYNGEE. CDR3 length: 13 amino acids. Trimming removed 1 base from V and 5 bases from J, with 9 bases in between. The CDR3 region has the DNA TGTGCCAGCAGCGTAAGGCAGGGTTATGGCTACACCTTC. Encoded protein: CASSVRQGYGYTF.

V is TRBV11-2 and J is TRBJ1-6; D call uncertain. Per the germline V gene, CDR1 is SGHAT and CDR2 is FQNNGV. Trimming cost V 5 bases and J 9 bases, with 8 bases left between them. The CDR3 has 12 residues. In DNA, the CDR3 is TGTGCCAGCAGCCCGGTTGCTTCACCCCTCCACTTT. Translating it yields CASSPVASPLHF.

This chain uses TRBV7-8 with TRBJ2-5, with a weak D call TRBD2 (6 bases). V lost 3 bases and J lost 4, with 12 bases in between. CDR1 and CDR2 from the germline V gene are SGHVS and FQNEAQ. There are 14 residues in the CDR3. CDR3 DNA sequence: TGTGCCAGCAGCTTGTCTAGCGCCGCAGAGACCCAGTACTTC. Its translation is CASSLSSAAETQYF.

The sample holds a few counts of this clone. V usage is TRBV24-1 and J usage is TRBJ2-6, with D perhaps TRBD1 (6 bases). The CDR3 consists of 19 residues. The germline CDR1 and CDR2 sequences are KGHDR and SFDVKD. The V and J ends lost 9 bases and 4 bases respectively, with 27 bases between them. The CDR3 reads CATFCHRDKPFRGANVLTF. DNA of the CDR3: TGTGCCACCTTCTGTCATAGGGACAAGCCGTTCAGAGGGGCCAACGTCCTGACTTTC.

This clone was detected only once. This chain links TRBV27 with TRBJ1-2; D remains ambiguous. This CDR3 region has 15 residues. The V end lost 5 bases, the J end lost 4 bases, and 17 bases lay between the germline ends. The germline CDR1 and CDR2 sequences are MNHEY and SMNVEV (reference sequence). CDR3 in DNA: TGTGCCAGCAGTCAAGGAATGATCGAGGCCTATGGCTACACCTTC. Translated: CASSQGMIEAYGYTF.

This chain links TRBV18 with TRBJ1-1, with a weak D call TRBD1 (6 bases). The CDR3 has 11 amino acids. V was shortened by 6 bases and J by 11 bases, with 13 bases between the two germline ends. CDR1 is KGHSH, CDR2 LQKENI, per germline. CDR3 loop: CASSYRDAAFF. The CDR3 bases are TGTGCCAGCTCTTACAGGGATGCTGCTTTCTTT. The full variable domain, rest sourced from reference TRBV18 and TRBJ1-1, is NAGVMQNPRHLVRRRGQEARLRCSPMKGHSHVYWYRQLPEEGLKFMVYLQKENIIDESGMPKERFSAEFPKEGPSILRIQQVVRGDSAAYFCASSYRDAAFFGQGTRLTVV.

The rearrangement uses TRBV5-1 and TRBJ1-3; the match to TRBD1 covers 7 bases. CDR1 is SGHRS, CDR2 YFSETQ, per germline. The CDR3 extends over 18 amino acids. V shed 2 bases and J 0 bases; nucleotides not matched to a gene: 11. CDR3 DNA: TGCGCCAGCAGCTTTCGTCGACAGGGCGACCCCTCTGGAAACACCATATATTTT. It codes for CASSFRRQGDPSGNTIYF.

The chain recombines TRBV27 with TRBJ1-1; D not certain. Germline CDR1 is MNHEY and CDR2 is SMNVEV (reference sequence). Trimming pared 3 bases from V and 5 bases from J, leaving 13 bases between. The CDR3 sequence is 14 residues long. CDR3 DNA sequence: TGTGCCAGCAGTTTTTTGGGAGGGCGAACTGAAGCTTTCTTT. Translation: CASSFLGGRTEAFF.

The V call is TRBV10-3, the J call TRBJ2-3; 10 positions agree with TRBD2. Germline CDR1 is ENHRY and CDR2 is SYGVKD. The CDR3 extends over 17 amino acids. The J segment lost 0 bases and the V segment lost 3 bases, leaving 6 bases of the junction unmatched. The CDR3 coding sequence is TGTGCCATCAGTGAATCAGCGGGGGGGCGAAGCACAGATACGCAGTATTTT. Translating it yields CAISESAGGRSTDTQYF.

The rearrangement joins TRBV30 to TRBJ1-2; D is unresolved. Germline V gene lookup returns CDR1 GTSNPN and CDR2 SVGIG (reference sequence). The CDR3 has 13 amino acids. V was pared by 5 bases and J by 10 bases, with 20 bases between. The CDR3 DNA sequence: TGTGCCTGGCTATCGCGCTCCTGGGCTACCTACACCTTC. Translated, it gives CAWLSRSWATYTF.

The V and J genes are TRBV29-1 and TRBJ2-3; weak D call: TRBD2 (5 bases). Germline lookup yields CDR1 SQVTM and CDR2 ANQGSEA. This CDR3 has 12 amino acids. V was shortened by 8 bases and J by 1 base, with 10 bases between the two germline ends. The CDR3, as DNA: TGCAGCTCAGTGGGAGGCACAGATACGCAGTATTTT. It yields the protein CSSVGGTDTQYF.

The chain's CDR3 is CASTRQGAPGAEAFF. In nucleotides, the CDR3 is TGTGCCAGCACCCGACAGGGGGCCCCAGGCGCTGAAGCTTTCTTT. This chain connects TRBV28 to TRBJ1-1; 10 bases match TRBD1. The CDR3 consists of 15 residues. The germline V gene encodes CDR1 MDHEN and CDR2 SYDVKM. With V trimmed by 7 bases and J by 6 bases, 11 bases remained unmatched.

Comment on this clone: The junction does not match germline at one end; this may be a read error. The genes are TRBV15 and TRBJ1-4; maybe TRBD1 (6 bases). Per germline, CDR1 LNHNV and CDR2 YYDKDF (reference sequence). CDR3 length: 13 amino acids. The CDR3 here is CATCRGFNEKLFF. The DNA for the CDR3 is TGTGCCACCTGCAGGGGCTTCAATGAAAAACTGTTTTTT.

This clone is a singleton in its sample. The rearrangement links TRBV27 to TRBJ2-5, with D hard to call. Germline values: CDR1 MNHEY, CDR2 SMNVEV (reference sequence). The CDR3 runs to 13 residues. The germline V and J ends were trimmed by 5 bases and 5 bases, with 12 bases remaining between them. CDR3 sequence (DNA): TGTGCCAGCAGTCCTCAGGTTGGGGAGACCCAGTACTTC. Translating gives CASSPQVGETQYF.

The J gene is TRBJ2-3, the V gene TRBV18; no clear D gene. The CDR3 has 14 amino acids. In germline, CDR1 is KGHSH, CDR2 LQKENI. V lost 6 bases, J lost 1 base, and 11 bases lay in between. The CDR3 reads CASSEMVGTDTQYF. The CDR3 region has the DNA TGTGCCAGCTCCGAGATGGTCGGCACAGATACGCAGTATTTT.

The chain uses TRBV6-1 and TRBJ1-5, with TRBD1 matching over 10 bases. Germline loops: CDR1 MNHNS, CDR2 SASEGT. This CDR3 has 17 amino acids. The V segment lost 1 base and the J segment 2 bases; nucleotides outside the gene matches: 5. The CDR3 spells CASSEVGQGRGNQPQHF. The CDR3 nucleotides are TGTGCCAGCAGTGAAGTGGGACAGGGGAGAGGCAATCAGCCCCAGCATTTT.

The V call is TRBV6-5, the J call TRBJ2-7, with 7 nucleotides matching TRBD1. CDR3 length equals 15 residues. Trimming cost V 4 bases and J 0 bases; bases outside gene matches: 6. Germline loops: CDR1 MNHEY, CDR2 SVGAGI. The CDR3 coding sequence is TGTGCCAGCAGTTCCAGGGGACAGAGCTCCTACGAGCAGTACTTC. As protein: CASSSRGQSSYEQYF.